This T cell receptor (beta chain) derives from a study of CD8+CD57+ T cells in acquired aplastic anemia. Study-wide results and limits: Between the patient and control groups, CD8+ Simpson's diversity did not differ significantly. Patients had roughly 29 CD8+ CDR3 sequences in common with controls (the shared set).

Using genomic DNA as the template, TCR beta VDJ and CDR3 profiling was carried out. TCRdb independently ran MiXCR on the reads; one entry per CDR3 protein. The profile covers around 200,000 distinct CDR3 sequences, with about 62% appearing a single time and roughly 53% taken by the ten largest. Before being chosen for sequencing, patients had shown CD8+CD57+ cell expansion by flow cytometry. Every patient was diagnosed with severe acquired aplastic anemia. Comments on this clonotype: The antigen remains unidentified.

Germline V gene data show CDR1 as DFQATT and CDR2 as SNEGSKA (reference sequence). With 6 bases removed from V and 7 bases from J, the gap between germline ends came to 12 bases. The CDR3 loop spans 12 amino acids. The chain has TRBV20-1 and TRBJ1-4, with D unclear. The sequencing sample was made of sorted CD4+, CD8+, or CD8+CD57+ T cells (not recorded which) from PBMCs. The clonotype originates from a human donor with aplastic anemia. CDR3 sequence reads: CSAREGSEKLFF. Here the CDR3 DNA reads TGCAGTGCCCGGGAAGGATCTGAAAAACTGTTTTTT.